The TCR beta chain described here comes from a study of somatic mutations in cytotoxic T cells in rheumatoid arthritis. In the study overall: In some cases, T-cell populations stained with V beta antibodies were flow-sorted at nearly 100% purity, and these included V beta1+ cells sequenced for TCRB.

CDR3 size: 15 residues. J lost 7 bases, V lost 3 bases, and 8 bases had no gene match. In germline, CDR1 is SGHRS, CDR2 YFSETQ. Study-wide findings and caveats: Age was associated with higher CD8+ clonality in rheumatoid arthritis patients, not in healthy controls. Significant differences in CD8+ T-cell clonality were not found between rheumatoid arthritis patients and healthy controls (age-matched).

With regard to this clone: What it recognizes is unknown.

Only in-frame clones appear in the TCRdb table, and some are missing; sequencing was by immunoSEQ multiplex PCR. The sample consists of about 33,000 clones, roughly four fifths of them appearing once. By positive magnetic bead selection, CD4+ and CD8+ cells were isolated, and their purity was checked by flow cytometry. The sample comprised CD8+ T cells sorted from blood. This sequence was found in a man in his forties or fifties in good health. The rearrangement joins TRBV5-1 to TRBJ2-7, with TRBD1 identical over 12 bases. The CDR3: CASSSGQGAPREQYF. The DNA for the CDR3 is TGCGCCAGCAGCTCGGGACAGGGGGCGCCCAGAGAGCAGTACTTC.